This is a list of T cell receptor beta chains from one sample in a study of Ad26.COV2.S vaccination and SARS-CoV-2 variants. The method was immunoSEQ multiplex PCR; TCRdb's version includes in-frame clones alone and lacks a portion of them. The sample records roughly 680,000 clones, approximately 88% being singletons. Sequenced here: peripheral blood, sampled in a trial of Ad26.COV2.S vaccine versus placebo. These receptors originate from a person between 18 and 65 years old who received the Ad26.COV2.S COVID-19 vaccine or a placebo. Both conserved end residues are part of each CDR3. The order of the fields is V gene, clone size, J gene, D gene, CDR3 DNA, CDR3 protein. A D gene is named only where the DNA matches it firmly. Part of the rows lack a size; the others show once, few, many or a class for expanded clones.

TRBV11-2	-	TRBJ2-7	-	TGTGCCAGCCAGGGGGGCGGAAGCTCCTACGAGCAGTACTTC	CASQGGGSSYEQYF
TRBV24-1	-	TRBJ2-3	-	TGTGCCACCAGTGATACCCCCTTTGATACGCAGTATTTT	CATSDTPFDTQYF
TRBV19	-	TRBJ2-1	-	TGTGCCAGTAGTGCTACCCGGAGCTCTACTGAGCAGTTCTTC	CASSATRSSTEQFF
TRBV5-4	-	TRBJ1-5	-	TGTGCCAGCAGCTTGGCAGGGTCTCAGCCCCAGCATTTT	CASSLAGSQPQHF
TRBV13	-	TRBJ2-5	TRBD1	TGTGCCAGCAGCTTACAGGGGGCTTTTTCGGAGACCCAGTACTTC	CASSLQGAFSETQYF
TRBV5-5	-	TRBJ1-6	-	TGTGCCAGCAGCCCGCGGGTAGGGGGGGATTCACCCCTCCACTTT	CASSPRVGGDSPLHF
TRBV6-5	-	TRBJ1-1	-	TGTGCCAGCAGTTACGGATTCGCGGCGAACACTGAAGCTTTCTTT	CASSYGFAANTEAFF
TRBV6-5	-	TRBJ2-4	TRBD1	TGTGCCAGCAGCCCGACAGGGCCCAAAAACATTCAGTACTTC	CASSPTGPKNIQYF
TRBV4-2	-	TRBJ2-2	TRBD1	TGTGCCAGCAGCCAATCGACAGGGTCTCTGGACACCGGGGAGCTGTTTTTT	CASSQSTGSLDTGELFF
TRBV7-9	few	TRBJ1-3	-	TGTGCCAGCAGCTTACGGGGAATTGGAAACACCATATATTTT	CASSLRGIGNTIYF
TRBV7-9	-	TRBJ2-1	TRBD2	TGTGCCAGCAGCCTCACTAGCGAGAGCTCCTACAATGAGCAGTTCTTC	CASSLTSESSYNEQFF
TRBV29-1	-	TRBJ1-3	-	TGCAGCGTTGCTTCCCGCTCTGGAAACACCATATATTTT	CSVASRSGNTIYF
TRBV4-2	few	TRBJ1-1	TRBD1	TGTGCCAGCAGCCAGACAGGGCACACTGAAGCTTTCTTT	CASSQTGHTEAFF
TRBV7-2	-	TRBJ1-1	-	TGTGCCAGCAGCTTATCAGAGAACACTGAAGCTTTCTTT	CASSLSENTEAFF
TRBV6-2/TRBV6-3	-	TRBJ1-5	-	TGTGCCAGCAGTTACCCCGGGAGTAGCAATCAGCCCCAGCATTTT	CASSYPGSSNQPQHF
TRBV7-2	-	TRBJ1-2	-	TGTGCCAGCAGCTTAGATTGGGTTGACGGCTATGGCTACACCTTC	CASSLDWVDGYGYTF
TRBV10-2	-	TRBJ2-2	TRBD2	TGCGCCAGCAGAGGACTAGTCTCCACCGGGGAGCTGTTTTTT	CASRGLVSTGELFF
TRBV19	-	TRBJ1-2	-	TGTGCCAGTAGATTGAAGGGGGATCGCTATGGCTACACCTTC	CASRLKGDRYGYTF
TRBV29-1	-	TRBJ1-2	TRBD1	TGCAGCGCAATAAAAATCGGACAGGGAAGACTTTCTGGCTACACCTTC	CSAIKIGQGRLSGYTF
TRBV7-7	-	TRBJ2-7	TRBD1	TGTGCTAGCAGCCCGGGACAGGGAAGCGAGCAGTACTTC	CASSPGQGSEQYF
TRBV6-5	-	TRBJ1-3	-	TGTGCCAGCAGTTACTCCAGGGTGCCTGGAAACACCATATATTTT	CASSYSRVPGNTIYF
TRBV6-2/TRBV6-3	once	TRBJ1-6	-	TGTGCCAGCAGCCCTGTGGGCTCCTATAATTCACCCCTCCACTTT	CASSPVGSYNSPLHF
TRBV4-2	-	TRBJ1-6	-	TGTGCCAGCAGCCAACAAAGGACAGAGGGTTCACCCCTCCACTTT	CASSQQRTEGSPLHF
TRBV4-2	-	TRBJ2-5	TRBD2	TGTGCCAGCAGCCAAGGGGGGTCGGGGGGTTACCAAGAGACCCAGTACTTC	CASSQGGSGGYQETQYF
TRBV2	once	TRBJ2-1	TRBD1	TGTGCCAGCAGACAGGGGGCATGGGAGCAGTTCTTC	CASRQGAWEQFF
TRBV6-5	-	TRBJ1-3	-	TGTGCCAGCAGTCCTTCGACCGGGTCATATGACACCATATATTTT	CASSPSTGSYDTIYF
TRBV4-2	-	TRBJ2-5	TRBD2	TGTGCCAGCAGCCAAGGAACTAGCGGGGGGAGAGAGACCCAGTACTTC	CASSQGTSGGRETQYF